This is a list of T cell receptor beta chains from one sample in a study of chemoradiotherapy in HPV16-positive cancers. The data were produced by immunoSEQ multiplex PCR, yet TCRdb's version contains in-frame clones alone and is incomplete. The sample contains tens of thousands of clones, around four fifths of which appear only once. Here the sequenced sample was blood, taken from a patient who underwent chemoradiotherapy. These TCRs come from a human donor with HPV-associated anogenital cancer. Each CDR3 is given with its conserved first and last residue.

J: TRBJ1-5
V: TRBV6-1
CDR3: CASSNRGPLQPQHF

J: TRBJ1-1
V: TRBV19
CDR3: CASSTWEGFTEAFF

J: TRBJ1-3
V: TRBV19
CDR3: CASSSHSGNTIYF

J: TRBJ2-5
V: TRBV18
CDR3: CASSPSGGSETQYF

J: TRBJ2-1
V: TRBV4-1
CDR3: CASSQLTILDEQFF

J: TRBJ1-5
V: TRBV6-5
CDR3: CASSPRGGNQPQHF

J: TRBJ1-2
V: TRBV5-1
CDR3: CASSPRVDSGYTF

J: TRBJ1-1
V: TRBV11-2
CDR3: CASSYGTGWPFF

J: TRBJ2-1
V: TRBV6-4
CDR3: CASSDSGGKGYNEQFF

J: TRBJ1-2
V: TRBV27
CDR3: CASSLGQGNYYGYTF

J: TRBJ1-2
V: TRBV6-4
CDR3: CASSDTPQGFFDGYTF

J: TRBJ2-1
V: TRBV11-3
CDR3: CASSFVGGGYNEQFF

J: TRBJ1-5
V: TRBV19
CDR3: CASGQGSPQHF

J: TRBJ1-5
V: TRBV5-6
CDR3: CASSQWQGYQPQHF

J: TRBJ1-5
V: TRBV6-1
CDR3: CASRQGLNAQHF

J: TRBJ1-2
V: TRBV5-4
CDR3: CASSARGNGYTF

J: TRBJ1-2
V: TRBV6-1
CDR3: CASSLGTAYGYTF

J: TRBJ1-1
V: TRBV7-9
CDR3: CASSYRMGGALNTEAFF

J: TRBJ1-1
V: TRBV2
CDR3: CASITGTGIMNTEAFF

J: TRBJ2-5
V: TRBV27
CDR3: CASSLGGGVGQTQYF

J: TRBJ1-2
V: TRBV27
CDR3: CASSRTQRIGTNYGYTF

J: TRBJ1-1
V: TRBV9
CDR3: CASSYNAGTENTEAFF

J: TRBJ1-1
V: TRBV6-5
CDR3: CASRAQGSMNTEAFF

J: TRBJ2-5
V: TRBV11-3
CDR3: CASSRGGQNGETQYF

J: TRBJ1-4
V: TRBV6-5
CDR3: CASSYSTGANEKLFF

J: TRBJ2-1
V: TRBV2
CDR3: CASSDRTAYSDNEQFF

J: TRBJ1-1
V: TRBV27
CDR3: CASSLSRRLNTEAFF

J: TRBJ2-2
V: TRBV5-1
CDR3: CASTSPALPGELFF

J: TRBJ2-3
V: TRBV5-1
CDR3: CASSLDTDTQYF

J: TRBJ1-6
V: TRBV19
CDR3: CASSTTDRDNSPLHF

J: TRBJ1-1
V: TRBV12-2
CDR3: CASRSYRVADTEAFF

J: TRBJ1-1
V: TRBV19
CDR3: CASSIEGGTEAFF

J: TRBJ1-6
V: TRBV30
CDR3: CARRGESNSPLHF

J: TRBJ1-5
V: TRBV7-8
CDR3: CASSLHSEGNQPQHF

J: TRBJ1-2
V: TRBV6-1
CDR3: CASSTTGTGARGYTF

J: TRBJ1-1
V: TRBV5-1
CDR3: CASSRDRAVEAFF

J: TRBJ1-4
V: TRBV6-1
CDR3: CASSERGDSTHKRLFF